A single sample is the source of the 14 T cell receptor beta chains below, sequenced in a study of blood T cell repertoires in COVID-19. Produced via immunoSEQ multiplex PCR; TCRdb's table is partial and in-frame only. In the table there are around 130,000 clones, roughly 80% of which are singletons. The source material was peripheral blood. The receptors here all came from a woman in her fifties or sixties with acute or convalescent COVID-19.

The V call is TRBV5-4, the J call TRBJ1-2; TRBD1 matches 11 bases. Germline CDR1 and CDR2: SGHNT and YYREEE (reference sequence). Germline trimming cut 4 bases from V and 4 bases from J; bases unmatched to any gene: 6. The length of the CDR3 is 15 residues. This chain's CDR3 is CASSLGQGAGYGYTF. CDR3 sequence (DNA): TGTGCCAGCAGCCTTGGACAGGGGGCGGGCTATGGCTACACCTTC.

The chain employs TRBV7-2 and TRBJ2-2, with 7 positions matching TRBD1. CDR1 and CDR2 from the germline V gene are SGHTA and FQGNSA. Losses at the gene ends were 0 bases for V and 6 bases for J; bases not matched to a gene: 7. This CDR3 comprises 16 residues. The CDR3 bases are TGTGCCAGCAGCTTAGCGCTGACAGGGAAGGCCGGGGAGCTGTTTTTT. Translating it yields CASSLALTGKAGELFF.

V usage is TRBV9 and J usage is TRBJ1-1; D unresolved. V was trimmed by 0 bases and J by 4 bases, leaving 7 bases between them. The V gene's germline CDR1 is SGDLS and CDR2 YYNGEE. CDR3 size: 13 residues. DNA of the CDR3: TGTGCCAGCAGCGTAGGTACTTTCACTGAAGCTTTCTTT. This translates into CASSVGTFTEAFF.

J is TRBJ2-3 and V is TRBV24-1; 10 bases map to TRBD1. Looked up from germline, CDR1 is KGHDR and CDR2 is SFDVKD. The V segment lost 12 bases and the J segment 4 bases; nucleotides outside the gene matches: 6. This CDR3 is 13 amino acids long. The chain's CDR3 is CASGTGEADTQYF. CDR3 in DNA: TGTGCCTCGGGGACAGGGGAGGCAGATACGCAGTATTTT.

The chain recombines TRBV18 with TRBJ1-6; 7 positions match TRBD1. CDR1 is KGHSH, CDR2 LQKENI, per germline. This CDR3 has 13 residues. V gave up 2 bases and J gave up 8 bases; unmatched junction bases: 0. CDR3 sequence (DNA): TGTGCCAGCTCACCAACAGGGGATTCACCCCTCCACTTT. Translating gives CASSPTGDSPLHF.

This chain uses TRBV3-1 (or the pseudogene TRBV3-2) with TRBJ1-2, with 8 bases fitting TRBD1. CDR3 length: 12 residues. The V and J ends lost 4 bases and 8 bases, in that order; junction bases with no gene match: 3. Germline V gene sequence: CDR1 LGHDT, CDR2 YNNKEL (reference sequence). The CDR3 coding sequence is TGTGCCAGCAGCCGGACAGGGATCGGCTACACCTTC. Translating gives CASSRTGIGYTF.

The CDR3 coding sequence is TGTGCCAGCAGCCCCCAGGGGGTTGCTAGCAATCAGCCCCAGCATTTT. Encoded protein: CASSPQGVASNQPQHF. The chain employs TRBV7-8 and TRBJ1-5, with 7 bases that match TRBD1. Looked up from germline, CDR1 is SGHVS and CDR2 is FQNEAQ. The length of the CDR3 is 16 residues. J gave up 0 bases and V 5 bases, and 7 bases lay outside the gene matches.

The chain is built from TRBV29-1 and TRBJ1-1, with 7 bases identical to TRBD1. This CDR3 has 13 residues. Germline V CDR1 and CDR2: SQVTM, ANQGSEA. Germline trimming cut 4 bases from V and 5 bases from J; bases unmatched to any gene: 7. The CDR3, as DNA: TGCAGCGTTGGGGGACAGTGGGAAACTGAAGCTTTCTTT. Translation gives CSVGGQWETEAFF.

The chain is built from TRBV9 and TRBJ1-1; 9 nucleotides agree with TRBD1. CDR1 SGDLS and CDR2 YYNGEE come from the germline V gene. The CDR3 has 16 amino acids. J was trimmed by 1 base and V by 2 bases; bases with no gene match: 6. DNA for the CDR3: TGTGCCAGCAGCGTGGGACAGGGAGGGTCGAACACTGAAGCTTTCTTT. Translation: CASSVGQGGSNTEAFF.

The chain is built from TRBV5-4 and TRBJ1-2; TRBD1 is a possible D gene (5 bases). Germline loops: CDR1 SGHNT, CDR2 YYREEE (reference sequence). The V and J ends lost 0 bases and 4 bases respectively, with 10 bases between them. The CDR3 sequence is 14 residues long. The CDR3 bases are TGTGCCAGCAGCTTGGACAGGCAGTTCTATGGCTACACCTTC. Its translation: CASSLDRQFYGYTF. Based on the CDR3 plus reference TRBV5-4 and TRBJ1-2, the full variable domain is ETGVTQSPTHLIKTRGQQVTLRCSSQSGHNTVSWYQQALGQGPQFIFQYYREEENGRGNFPPRFSGLQFPNYSSELNVNALELDDSALYLCASSLDRQFYGYTFGSGTRLTVV.

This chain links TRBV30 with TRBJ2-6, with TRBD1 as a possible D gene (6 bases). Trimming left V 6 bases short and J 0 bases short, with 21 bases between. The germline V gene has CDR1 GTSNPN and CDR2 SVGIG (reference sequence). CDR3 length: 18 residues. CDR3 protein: CACPPPGQPTSGANVLTF. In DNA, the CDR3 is TGTGCCTGTCCCCCACCGGGACAACCTACCTCTGGGGCCAACGTCCTGACTTTC.

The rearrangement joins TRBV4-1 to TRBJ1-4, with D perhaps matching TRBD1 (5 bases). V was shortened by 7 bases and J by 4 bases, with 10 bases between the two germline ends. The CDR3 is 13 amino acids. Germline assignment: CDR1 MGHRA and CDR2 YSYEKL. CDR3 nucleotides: TGCGCCAGCAAGTATCAGGGTAATGAAAAACTGTTTTTT. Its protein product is CASKYQGNEKLFF.

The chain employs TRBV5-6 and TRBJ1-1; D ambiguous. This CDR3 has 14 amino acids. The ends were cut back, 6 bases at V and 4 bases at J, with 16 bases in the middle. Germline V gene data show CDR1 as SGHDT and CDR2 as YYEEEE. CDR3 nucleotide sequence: TGTGCCAGCAACAAGAGGGATCTGGTCACTGAAGCTTTCTTT. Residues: CASNKRDLVTEAFF.

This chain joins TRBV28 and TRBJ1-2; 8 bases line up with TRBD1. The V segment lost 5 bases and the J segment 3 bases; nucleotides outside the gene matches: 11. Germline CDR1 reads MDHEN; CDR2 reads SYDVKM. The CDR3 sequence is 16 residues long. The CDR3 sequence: CASSANRDRSHYGYTF. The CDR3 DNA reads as TGTGCCAGCAGTGCAAACCGGGACAGGTCCCACTATGGCTACACCTTC.